This T cell receptor (beta chain) was recovered during a study of T cell changes during pregnancy in multiple sclerosis. Using immunoSEQ multiplex PCR, the repertoire was profiled, and TCRdb retains in-frame clones only, with some absent. The data show fewer than 70,000 clones, about 90% seen once. Germline V gene data show CDR1 as KGHSH and CDR2 as LQKENI. The CDR3 extends over 13 amino acids. Losses at the gene ends were 3 bases for V and 8 bases for J; bases not matched to a gene: 3. This material consisted of peripheral blood, taken in the second trimester of pregnancy. The sequence was obtained from a female donor in good health, enrolled as a control in a pregnancy study. V and J are TRBV18 and TRBJ1-2; 10 bases fit TRBD1. The CDR3 region has the DNA TGTGCCAGCTCACCGGGACAGGGGTACGGCTACACCTTC. Protein: CASSPGQGYGYTF.